One sample yielded the 27 T cell receptor beta chains listed below, sequenced in a study of shared clonotypes between healthy human individuals. Libraries were prepared by immunoSEQ multiplex PCR; TCRdb keeps only in-frame clonotypes and omits some of them. This table has 2 million to 3 million clones, 93% appearing once. The sample was naive CD4+ T cells from PBMCs. Described subset: CD45RA+ positively selected. These receptors were taken from a man aged 18 to 29 in good health. Some clones in this sample may be carry-over from other donors' samples.

This chain links TRBV5-4 with TRBJ1-5; a possible D gene is TRBD1 (5 bases). This CDR3 contains 11 residues. Deletions cut 8 bases from V and 11 bases from J, with 14 bases between. CDR1 and CDR2 from the germline V gene are SGHNT and YYREEE (reference sequence). Here the CDR3 reads CARKGRRAQHF. CDR3 sequence (DNA): TGTGCCAGGAAGGGGCGGAGGGCCCAGCATTTT.

The rearrangement uses TRBV7-2 and TRBJ1-2; TRBD1 matches 7 bases. Germline-derived CDR1 and CDR2 are SGHTA and FQGNSA. This CDR3 is 14 amino acids long. V was pared by 7 bases and J by 5 bases, with 10 bases of the junction left unmatched. The CDR3 DNA reads TGTGCCAGCACAGACAGGGACAGACTTTATGGCTACACCTTC. Amino acid sequence: CASTDRDRLYGYTF.

The chain combines TRBV5-1 with TRBJ1-2; possibly TRBD1 for D (5 bases). Germline loops: CDR1 SGHRS, CDR2 YFSETQ. The V gene lost 1 base and the J gene lost 5 bases, with 15 bases spanning the gap. The CDR3 spans 15 residues. Here the CDR3 DNA reads TGCGCCAGCAGCTTGACGGGACGGACCCCTTATGGCTACACCTTC. It codes for CASSLTGRTPYGYTF. The full variable domain, in which reference TRBV5-1 and TRBJ1-2 provide the parts outside the CDR3, is KAGVTQTPRYLIKTRGQQVTLSCSPISGHRSVSWYQQTPGQGLQFLFEYFSETQRNKGNFPGRFSGRQFSNSRSEMNVSTLELGDSALYLCASSLTGRTPYGYTFGSGTRLTVV.

The genes are TRBV7-9 and TRBJ2-2; TRBD2 aligns across 7 bases. Germline assignment: CDR1 SEHNR and CDR2 FQNEAQ (reference sequence). The length of the CDR3 is 16 residues. V was clipped by 7 bases and J by 4 bases; unmatched bases: 12. The CDR3 is CASIGGGGRATGELFF. The CDR3 coding sequence is TGTGCCAGCATCGGAGGAGGAGGGAGGGCCACCGGGGAGCTGTTTTTT.

The V call is TRBV18, the J call TRBJ2-3; no firm D call. Between the trimmed V and J ends, which lost 1 base and 6 bases, there was a span of 5 bases. The length of the CDR3 is 12 residues. Germline V gives CDR1 KGHSH, CDR2 LQKENI. CDR3 in amino acids: CASSPQSDTQYF. The DNA of the CDR3 is TGTGCCAGCTCACCACAGTCGGATACGCAGTATTTT.

The chain joins TRBV9 to TRBJ2-7; D call uncertain. Deletions cut 0 bases from V and 2 bases from J, with 12 bases between. Germline V gene lookup returns CDR1 SGDLS and CDR2 YYNGEE. This CDR3 has 15 residues. The CDR3 coding sequence is TGTGCCAGCAGCGTAGCCGGGTCGGTCACCTACGAGCAGTACTTC. Translated, it gives CASSVAGSVTYEQYF.

The chain joins TRBV4-3 to TRBJ2-7; 9 bases match TRBD1. The CDR3 spans 15 residues. Germline V CDR1 and CDR2: LGHNA, YSLEER. V shed 1 base and J 4 bases; nucleotides not matched to a gene: 5. The CDR3 loop reads CASSQGPGQGYEQYF. In DNA, the CDR3 is TGCGCCAGCAGCCAAGGACCGGGACAGGGTTACGAGCAGTACTTC.

The J gene is TRBJ2-5, the V gene TRBV7-3, with 9 bases identical to TRBD2. Per germline, CDR1 SGHTA and CDR2 FQGTGA. This CDR3 spans 16 amino acids. V shed 2 bases, J shed 5 bases, and the junction held 9 bases outside the gene matches. CDR3 sequence reads: CASSLAVAGERETQYF. CDR3 DNA: TGTGCCAGCAGCTTAGCCGTAGCGGGAGAGAGGGAGACCCAGTACTTC.

The chain has TRBV7-9 and TRBJ2-7; 7 bases fit TRBD2. The germline CDR1 and CDR2 sequences are SEHNR and FQNEAQ (reference sequence). V trimming: 5 bases; J trimming: 5 bases; junction bases outside the gene matches: 21. CDR3 length: 18 residues. The chain's CDR3 is CASSPTASVGGRFNEQYF. CDR3 DNA sequence: TGTGCCAGCAGCCCAACCGCTTCCGTCGGCGGGAGATTCAACGAGCAGTACTTC.

For the CDR3, the DNA is TGTGCCAGTAGCTCACTAGCGGGAGCCACCTACGAGCAGTACTTC. Protein sequence: CASSSLAGATYEQYF. The rearrangement links TRBV19 to TRBJ2-7; TRBD2 matches at 11 bases. Unmatched junction bases numbered 6, after V lost 6 bases and J lost 2 bases. Looked up from germline, CDR1 is LNHDA and CDR2 is SQIVND (reference sequence). This CDR3 comprises 15 residues.

The CDR3 nucleotides read TGTGCCAGCAGCTTAGTCTTTAACACCGGGGAGCTGTTTTTT. Translating gives CASSLVFNTGELFF. The rearrangement links TRBV7-2 to TRBJ2-2; D call uncertain. Trimming pared 1 base from V and 2 bases from J, leaving 5 bases between. This CDR3 comprises 14 residues. CDR1 SGHTA and CDR2 FQGNSA come from the germline V gene.

This clone has more than one count but fewer than ten. The gene calls are TRBV29-1 and TRBJ1-1; D remains unclear. Trimming left V 3 bases short and J 3 bases short, with 11 bases between. The CDR3 loop spans 13 amino acids. Germline lookup yields CDR1 SQVTM and CDR2 ANQGSEA. CDR3 in DNA: TGCAGCGTTGAGGAGATAGAGGACACTGAAGCTTTCTTT. Its translation is CSVEEIEDTEAFF.

J is TRBJ2-5 and V is TRBV11-2, with 9 bases matching TRBD2. V lost 1 base, J lost 5 bases, and 8 bases stayed unmatched. CDR1 SGHAT and CDR2 FQNNGV come from the germline V gene. The CDR3 loop spans 16 amino acids. The CDR3 nucleotides read TGTGCCAGCAGCTTAGGTGGCGGGAGGGCCCGGGAGACCCAGTACTTC. Protein sequence: CASSLGGGRARETQYF.

The CDR3 coding sequence is TGTGCCAGCATTCGGCCGGAAAACACTGAAGCTTTCTTT. It yields the protein CASIRPENTEAFF. This chain links TRBV28 with TRBJ1-1; D ambiguous. Germline V gene lookup returns CDR1 MDHEN and CDR2 SYDVKM. CDR3 size: 13 residues. The ends were cut back, 7 bases at V and 2 bases at J, with 11 bases in the middle.

A note on this clone: The same CDR3 is also encoded by other DNA sequences in this sample. The chain joins TRBV28 to TRBJ2-7; 9 nucleotides align to TRBD1. This CDR3 is 14 amino acids long. Unmatched junction bases numbered 2, after V lost 2 bases and J lost 3 bases. CDR1 is MDHEN, CDR2 SYDVKM, per germline. CDR3 nucleotides: TGTGCCAGCAGTTTACGGGACAGGGTCTACGAGCAGTACTTC. Protein sequence: CASSLRDRVYEQYF.

The CDR3: CASSSSPGTGEDEKLFF. CDR3 coding DNA: TGCGCCAGCAGCTCTTCCCCCGGGACGGGGGAGGATGAAAAACTGTTTTTT. The chain employs TRBV5-1 and TRBJ1-4; TRBD1 might be the D (5 bases). From germline, CDR1 is SGHRS and CDR2 YFSETQ. Deletions cut 3 bases from V and 6 bases from J, with 21 bases between. The CDR3 has 17 amino acids.

The chain joins TRBV30 to TRBJ2-2; tentatively, D is TRBD1 (6 bases). Per the germline V gene, CDR1 is GTSNPN and CDR2 is SVGIG (reference sequence). This CDR3 comprises 14 residues. The germline V and J ends were trimmed by 5 bases and 0 bases, with 10 bases remaining between them. The CDR3 loop reads CAWDRRANTGELFF. The DNA for the CDR3 is TGTGCCTGGGACAGGAGAGCGAACACCGGGGAGCTGTTTTTT.

V gene TRBV7-9 combines with J gene TRBJ2-2; D is unresolved. Germline CDR1 SEHNR, CDR2 FQNEAQ (reference sequence). There are 17 residues in the CDR3. V was cut by 5 bases and J by 4 bases, with 20 bases left in between. CDR3 DNA sequence: TGTGCCAGCAGCCAATCCGGGCAACGCGTGGGCACCGGGGAGCTGTTTTTT. Translation gives CASSQSGQRVGTGELFF.

The chain couples TRBV2 to TRBJ2-7; 7 positions match TRBD2. The CDR3 has 13 residues. The germline gives CDR1 SNHLY, CDR2 FYNNEI. J gave up 11 bases and V 4 bases, and 11 bases lay outside the gene matches. The CDR3 is CASSAYGPGGKYF. The CDR3 DNA is TGTGCCAGCAGTGCCTATGGACCGGGAGGAAAGTACTTC.

The chain employs TRBV2 and TRBJ1-2; D gene ambiguous. Trimming stripped 1 base from V and 6 bases from J, with 9 bases between. CDR1 is SNHLY, CDR2 FYNNEI, per germline. The CDR3 extends over 13 amino acids. The CDR3 bases are TGTGCCAGCAGTGAAGACCTCCCCGATGGCTACACCTTC. Translated: CASSEDLPDGYTF. Complete variable domain (other parts from reference TRBV2 and TRBJ1-2): EPEVTQTPSHQVTQMGQEVILRCVPISNHLYFYWYRQILGQKVEFLVSFYNNEISEKSEIFDDQFSVERPDGSNFTLKIRSTKLEDSAMYFCASSEDLPDGYTFGSGTRLTVV.

The chain carries TRBV29-1 and TRBJ2-7; 10 bases match TRBD2. Germline CDR1 is SQVTM and CDR2 is ANQGSEA. V lost 2 bases to trimming and J lost 3 bases; unmatched junction nucleotides: 1. The CDR3 contains 13 residues. The CDR3 DNA is TGCAGCGTTGAACTAGCGGGGGTCTACGAGCAGTACTTC. Translation gives CSVELAGVYEQYF.

J is TRBJ2-7 and V is TRBV27; no clear D gene. There are 17 residues in the CDR3. V was shortened by 5 bases and J by 2 bases, with 22 bases between the two germline ends. Germline CDR1 MNHEY, CDR2 SMNVEV (reference sequence). Written as DNA, the CDR3 is TGTGCCAGCAGTCTGCTCACCGGCAGGATTCCTCCCTACGAGCAGTACTTC. Its translation is CASSLLTGRIPPYEQYF.

Here the CDR3 reads CASSPGPGELFF. In DNA, the CDR3 is TGTGCCAGCAGCCCCGGCCCCGGGGAGCTGTTTTTT. The chain links TRBV11-3 to TRBJ2-2; no firm D call. The CDR3 length is 12 residues. Germline values: CDR1 SGHNT, CDR2 YENEEA. Trimming cost V 5 bases and J 6 bases, with 7 bases left between them. Based on the CDR3 plus reference TRBV11-3 and TRBJ2-2, the full variable domain is EAGVVQSPRYKIIEKKQPVAFWCNPISGHNTLYWYLQNLGQGPELLIRYENEEAVDDSQLPKDRFSAERLKGVDSTLKIQPAELGDSAVYLCASSPGPGELFFGEGSRLTVL.

The chain combines TRBV9 with TRBJ2-1; D gene uncertain. Germline loops: CDR1 SGDLS, CDR2 YYNGEE. Trimming stripped 4 bases from V and 2 bases from J, with 16 bases between. There are 16 residues in the CDR3. The CDR3 loop is CASSPPWGFAYNEQFF. As DNA, the CDR3 is TGTGCCAGCAGCCCTCCTTGGGGATTCGCCTACAATGAGCAGTTCTTC.

CDR3 DNA sequence: TGCGCCAGCAGCCCGGGACAGGGGTACAATGAGCAGTTCTTC. Protein: CASSPGQGYNEQFF. The V gene is TRBV4-3, the J gene TRBJ2-1; 10 bases agree with TRBD1. This CDR3 is 14 amino acids long. Per germline, CDR1 LGHNA and CDR2 YSLEER. J was trimmed by 4 bases and V by 4 bases; bases with no gene match: 1.

The rearrangement links TRBV6-5 to TRBJ1-3, with unresolved D. V was pared by 0 bases and J by 4 bases, with 7 bases between. Germline V lookup: CDR1 MNHEY, CDR2 SVGAGI. The CDR3 runs to 14 residues. The CDR3 sequence is CASSYSWNGNTIYF. DNA for the CDR3: TGTGCCAGCAGTTACTCGTGGAACGGAAACACCATATATTTT.

This sequence joins TRBV5-1 and TRBJ2-3; D unclear. In germline, CDR1 is SGHRS, CDR2 YFSETQ. This CDR3 is 13 amino acids long. Trimming removed 9 bases at V and 1 base at J, with 12 bases between. In DNA form, the CDR3 reads TGCGCCACCCAAAGGGAAGGCACAGATACGCAGTATTTT. Translated: CATQREGTDTQYF.